This T cell receptor (beta chain) originates from a study of shared clonotypes between healthy human individuals. Samples underwent the assay at deep level. Profiled with immunoSEQ multiplex PCR; TCRdb holds only in-frame clones, not every one. The sample gives approximately 650,000 clones, roughly 95% of which show up once; approximately 0.1% is in the top ten. Study outcomes and limitations: Genetic and exposure-history diversity was limited by the few donors. Naive subsets typically showed greater estimated richness than memory subsets.

Notes on this clone: The antigen is not known.

The naive CD8 fraction comprised CD45RO-negative cells positively selected for CCR7 and excluded terminally differentiated effector memory CD45RA+ cells. The CDR3 contains 14 residues. V was trimmed by 3 bases and J by 4 bases, leaving 12 bases between them. The V gene's germline CDR1 is LNHDA and CDR2 SQIVND (reference sequence). The receptor comes from a woman aged 30 to 39 in good health. The specimen sequenced was naive CD8+ T cells sorted from blood. This chain connects TRBV19 to TRBJ1-1; no firm D call. The CDR3 spells CASSIPDGLTEAFF. The DNA of the CDR3 is TGTGCCAGTAGTATCCCGGACGGCCTCACTGAAGCTTTCTTT.